This is a list of T cell receptor beta chains from one sample in a study of T-cell reconstitution after alpha-beta-depleted transplantation in children. TCRdb re-derived calls from the PCR reads in MiXCR, one entry per CDR3 protein. The data show roughly 100,000 distinct CDR3 sequences, approximately 8% seen once. The material was PBMCs, obtained before TCRalphabeta/CD19-depleted stem cell transplant. These receptors originate from a boy aged 2 to 9 with acute lymphoblastic leukemia, due to receive a stem cell transplant. Each CDR3 is given without its conserved first and last residue. Only part of the rows carry a size: once, few, many, or a class if the clone is expanded.

clone_size,v_call,j_call,cdr3_aa
many,TRBV7-2,TRBJ2-4,ASSSSRDIQY
.,TRBV6-1,TRBJ1-6,ASSQGTLNSPLH
few,TRBV15,TRBJ1-5,ATVESGGGQPQH
few,TRBV7-2,TRBJ1-5,ASSEYGGNQPQH
few,TRBV3-1,TRBJ1-6,ASSLGRRGSPLH
.,TRBV7-3,TRBJ2-4,ASSLGAGGNIAKNIQY
many,TRBV6-2/TRBV6-3,TRBJ2-3,ASSPGLAATTDTQY
few,TRBV7-2,TRBJ2-1,ASSQSGGARNEQF
few,TRBV7-2,TRBJ2-5,ASRPYVGGLRETQY
few,TRBV5-1,TRBJ1-5,ASSLGQMGNQPQH
.,TRBV5-1,TRBJ2-3,ASKSAAGPTDTQY
.,TRBV3-1,TRBJ2-1,ASSQAGGGNRNEQF
many,TRBV28,TRBJ2-1,ASSFVGGNEQF
few,TRBV20-1,TRBJ1-5,SARQGDQPQH
few,TRBV3-1,TRBJ2-5,ASSQAGSDQETQY
.,TRBV20-1,TRBJ2-1,SATEGERGVNEQF
few,TRBV2,TRBJ2-3,AIWPNAAGPATPDTQY
few,TRBV11-2,TRBJ1-2,ASSLATGRLYGYT
few,TRBV20-1,TRBJ1-5,SASDVRVGQGARQPQH
many,TRBV6-2/TRBV6-3,TRBJ1-1,ASSSMTGGADEAF
many,TRBV9,TRBJ2-6,ASSVEGSGANVLT
many,TRBV5-5,TRBJ2-7,ASSLSLAGGSSYEQY
many,TRBV7-8,TRBJ1-2,ASSLARGNYT
few,TRBV20-1,TRBJ2-7,SASDRGPGFNYEQY
many,TRBV10-1,TRBJ2-3,ASSEVAGRTDTQY
few,TRBV2,TRBJ1-6,ASSAYSENSPLH
.,TRBV28,TRBJ1-2,ASNSGAKGYGYT
many,TRBV6-1,TRBJ2-2,ASSESGTGELF
many,TRBV11-1,TRBJ2-3,ASSSGDPDYLSTDTQY
few,TRBV27,TRBJ2-5,ASSSGQLLAETQY
many,TRBV27,TRBJ1-6,ASSLSPTRYNSPLH
.,TRBV10-3,TRBJ2-3,AISEGLAGVSSTDTQY
few,TRBV5-4,TRBJ1-1,ASSWRGVSTEAF
few,TRBV24-1,TRBJ2-5,ATSDGRRGPQETQY
many,TRBV7-2,TRBJ1-5,ASSLAIFPRDNQPQH
many,TRBV4-1,TRBJ2-1,ASSSSGTGSGGQF
.,TRBV20-1,TRBJ2-5,SAGLSGGETQY
many,TRBV15,TRBJ2-1,ATSSIWWGAPLYNEQF
many,TRBV12-3/TRBV12-4,TRBJ1-3,ASSYYSGNTIY
many,TRBV7-9,TRBJ2-5,ASSTTSGGAQETQY
.,TRBV9,TRBJ1-6,ASSVDPGSDSPLH
.,TRBV6-5,TRBJ2-7,ASSYSYGFSYEQY
.,TRBV20-1,TRBJ2-2,SARERGRGGRSDTGELF
few,TRBV7-2,TRBJ2-3,ASSSGVAQY
.,TRBV7-7,TRBJ2-1,ASSFRGGFSSSYNEQF
few,TRBV5-1,TRBJ2-3,ASSPPMGGADTQY
.,TRBV4-1,TRBJ1-2,ASSQLGAGVGYT
.,TRBV4-1,TRBJ2-5,ASSQDPLGSGGQETQY
many,TRBV5-6,TRBJ2-7,ASSWNSGTGGGEQY
many,TRBV12-3/TRBV12-4,TRBJ1-2,ASSTGAYGYT
many,TRBV12-3/TRBV12-4,TRBJ2-5,ASSVQETQY
many,TRBV7-2,TRBJ1-1,ASSLGPPGGNTEAF
many,TRBV9,TRBJ1-6,ASSLFAGQGYSPLH